The 23 T cell receptor beta chains presented below share a single source sample, sequenced in a study of kidney transplant recipient with SARS-CoV-2 infection. TCRdb used MiXCR to reprocess the reads, holding one entry per CDR3 protein. This repertoire shows fewer than 250,000 distinct CDR3 sequences, 29% found once; its top ten account for under 9.5%. The source material was a blood sample, sampled at baseline and between days 110 and 120 from a kidney transplant recipient. The receptors shown here come from a male patient aged 25 to 39 who had COVID-19 and was a kidney transplant recipient. A subset of T cells may come from the graft donor.

As concerns this clonotype: A much more abundant neighbour one base away suggests this may be a read error. The chain joins TRBV20-1 to TRBJ2-1; D call uncertain. This CDR3 region has 14 residues. Trimming took 3 bases from V and 4 from J, leaving 13 bases between them. The germline V gene encodes CDR1 DFQATT and CDR2 SNEGSKA (reference sequence). CDR3 DNA sequence: TGCAGTGCTAGGGACGGATCTCAGTACAATGAGCAGTTCTTC. Translating gives CSARDGSQYNEQFF.

This clonotype was counted at least ten times. The chain is built from TRBV11-3 and TRBJ1-2; D ambiguous. Trimming left V 5 bases short and J 4 bases short, with 23 bases between. The germline gives CDR1 SGHNT, CDR2 YENEEA. The CDR3 sequence is 17 residues long. The CDR3 DNA is TGTGCCAGCAGCCCTGATCTCGATCTCGGAAAGACCTATGGCTACACCTTC. Amino acid sequence: CASSPDLDLGKTYGYTF. The full variable domain, rest sourced from reference TRBV11-3 and TRBJ1-2, is EAGVVQSPRYKIIEKKQPVAFWCNPISGHNTLYWYLQNLGQGPELLIRYENEEAVDDSQLPKDRFSAERLKGVDSTLKIQPAELGDSAVYLCASSPDLDLGKTYGYTFGSGTRLTVV.

This clonotype came up many times. The rearrangement uses TRBV7-8 and TRBJ1-6, with a tentative D call TRBD1 (5 bases). This CDR3 region has 16 residues. The germline V gene has CDR1 SGHVS and CDR2 FQNEAQ. Trimming shortened V by 4 bases and J by 9 bases, and 19 bases separated the two germline ends. This CDR3 reads CASSSLPQGRTSPLHF. The CDR3 nucleotides read TGTGCCAGCAGCTCCTTGCCCCAGGGCAGGACTTCACCCCTCCACTTT.

Concerning this clonotype: An end of the junction differs from the germline gene, which may be a read error. The V call is TRBV2, the J call TRBJ2-5, with 11 bases lining up with TRBD2. The CDR3 contains 15 residues. CDR1 and CDR2 (germline): SNHLY, FYNNEI. DNA for the CDR3: TGTGCCAGCATCGGGACTAGCGGAATCCAAGGGACCCAGTACTTC. Its protein is CASIGTSGIQGTQYF.

This clonotype was seen ten or more times. The chain joins TRBV18 to TRBJ1-1; no clear D gene. CDR3 length: 15 residues. V was trimmed by 6 bases and J by 0 bases, leaving 14 bases between them. CDR1 is KGHSH and CDR2 is LQKENI in the germline V gene. This CDR3 is CASSPVVSMNTEAFF. The CDR3 bases are TGTGCCAGCTCCCCGGTAGTCAGCATGAACACTGAAGCTTTCTTT.

This clonotype occurred a few times. The chain is built from TRBV7-9 and TRBJ2-1, with 12 bases matching TRBD2. Unmatched junction bases numbered 10, after V lost 7 bases and J lost 6 bases. This CDR3 region has 16 residues. Germline V gene sequence: CDR1 SEHNR, CDR2 FQNEAQ (reference sequence). The CDR3 region is CASISSGRGFGNEQFF. CDR3 DNA: TGTGCCAGCATTTCTAGCGGGAGGGGCTTTGGCAATGAGCAGTTCTTC. Filled out from reference TRBV7-9 and TRBJ2-1, the complete variable domain reads DTGVSQNPRHKITKRGQNVTFRCDPISEHNRLYWYRQTLGQGPEFLTYFQNEAQLEKSRLLSDRFSAERPKGSFSTLEIQRTEQGDSAMYLCASISSGRGFGNEQFFGPGTRLTVL.

Ten or more counts support this clonotype. The chain joins TRBV6-5 to TRBJ2-3; TRBD2 agrees at 8 bases. The V gene end was trimmed by 4 bases and the J gene end by 1 base; junction bases not matched to a gene: 4. Per germline, CDR1 MNHEY and CDR2 SVGAGI. This CDR3 contains 15 residues. The CDR3 region is CASSFSAGGTDTQYF. In DNA, the CDR3 is TGTGCCAGCAGTTTCTCAGCGGGGGGCACAGATACGCAGTATTTT.

As concerns this clonotype: A much larger clone is a single base away; this may be a read error. As DNA, the CDR3 is TGTGCCAGCAGCGCCCGGGAGGGAGGCACTGAAGCTTTCTTT. Amino acid sequence: CASSAREGGTEAFF. The rearrangement joins TRBV5-4 to TRBJ1-1; no reliable D call. The CDR3 is 14 residues long. Germline V gene sequence: CDR1 SGHNT, CDR2 YYREEE (reference sequence). V was trimmed by 4 bases and J by 4 bases, leaving 14 bases between them.

This clonotype is a singleton in its sample. This chain joins TRBV24-1 and TRBJ2-1; 9 bases map to TRBD1. CDR3 length equals 15 residues. CDR1 and CDR2 (germline): KGHDR, SFDVKD. V dropped 1 base and J dropped 7; count of bases not matched to a gene: 4. CDR3 sequence: CATSDFQQGANEQFF. The CDR3 bases are TGTGCCACCAGTGATTTTCAACAGGGGGCAAATGAGCAGTTCTTC.

There are many counts of this clonotype. This rearrangement joins TRBV27 to TRBJ1-5, with D unresolved. CDR3 length: 13 amino acids. Trimming removed 5 bases at V and 5 bases at J, with 10 bases between. Germline V gene sequence: CDR1 MNHEY, CDR2 SMNVEV (reference sequence). As DNA, the CDR3 is TGTGCCAGCAGTCTCACCGGGGATCAGCCCCAGCATTTT. The encoded protein is CASSLTGDQPQHF.

This clonotype was detected many times. The chain couples TRBV6-5 to TRBJ2-7, with 7 bases fitting TRBD2. Trimming cost V 10 bases and J 4 bases; bases outside gene matches: 10. CDR3 length equals 13 residues. CDR1 is MNHEY, CDR2 SVGAGI, per germline. The CDR3 coding sequence is TGTGCCATCTTTCCGGGGCGGGGGTACGAGCAGTACTTC. It yields the protein CAIFPGRGYEQYF.

This clonotype was found many times. This chain uses TRBV10-1 with TRBJ1-2, with D unclear. Germline V CDR1 and CDR2: WNHNN, SYGVQD (reference sequence). This CDR3 has 17 residues. V gave up 5 bases and J gave up 4 bases, with 23 bases separating them. The CDR3 sequence is CASSFWQRSRKTYGYTF. In DNA, the CDR3 is TGCGCCAGCAGTTTTTGGCAAAGATCGCGAAAGACCTATGGCTACACCTTC.

Of note for this clonotype: A much larger clone differs by one base, so this may be a read error. The genes are TRBV10-2 and TRBJ2-2, with 12 bases that match TRBD2. The CDR3 sequence is 18 residues long. Per the germline V gene, CDR1 is WSHSY and CDR2 is SAAADI. Trimming cost V 9 bases and J 4 bases; bases outside gene matches: 15. The CDR3, as DNA: TGCGCCAGGAGAGAATCCCTAGCGGGAGGGGCCACCACCGGGGAGCTGTTTTTT. This sequence encodes CARRESLAGGATTGELFF.

This sequence joins TRBV25-1 and TRBJ1-1; no reliable D call. CDR3 length: 12 amino acids. The V gene lost 8 bases and the J gene lost 2 bases, with 9 bases spanning the gap. Germline loops: CDR1 MGHDK, CDR2 SYGVNS. CDR3 loop: CASQTPNTEAFF. CDR3 nucleotide sequence: TGTGCCAGCCAAACCCCCAACACTGAAGCTTTCTTT.

Notes on this clonotype: With a much larger clone just one base away, this may be a read error. The chain carries TRBV28 and TRBJ1-1; D possibly corresponds to TRBD1 (5 bases). V shed 7 bases and J shed 3 bases, with 18 bases lying between them. The CDR3 covers 15 residues. Germline-derived CDR1 and CDR2 are MDHEN and SYDVKM. CDR3 bases: TGTGCCAGCAAGCTCGTCGGGACTTGGCACACTGAAGCTTTCTTT. This gives the protein CASKLVGTWHTEAFF.

This clonotype was seen many times. In DNA form, the CDR3 reads TGTGCCAGCAGCTTACCACAGGGTCGGTGCACCTTC. This sequence encodes CASSLPQGRCTF. The chain joins TRBV7-9 to TRBJ1-2, with D possibly matching TRBD1 (6 bases). CDR1 and CDR2 from the germline V gene are SEHNR and FQNEAQ (reference sequence). The germline V and J ends were trimmed by 2 bases and 13 bases, with 14 bases remaining between them. The length of the CDR3 is 12 residues.

This clonotype was found many times. This sequence joins TRBV6-6 and TRBJ1-6, with 8 bases matching TRBD1. V gave up 6 bases and J gave up 2 bases; unmatched junction bases: 9. This CDR3 has 17 amino acids. Germline V gene sequence: CDR1 MNHNY, CDR2 SVGAGI (reference sequence). CDR3 in amino acids: CASSNQGQVAYNSPLHF. For the CDR3, the DNA is TGTGCCAGCAGCAACCAGGGACAGGTGGCCTATAATTCACCCCTCCACTTT.

This clonotype was observed many times. The V call is TRBV20-1, the J call TRBJ2-5; no reliable D call. Trimming took 5 bases from V and 10 from J, leaving 11 bases between them. CDR3 size: 10 residues. CDR1 and CDR2 from the germline V gene are DFQATT and SNEGSKA (reference sequence). CDR3: CSAGGRGQYF. The CDR3 DNA sequence: TGCAGTGCTGGTGGCCGCGGCCAGTACTTC.

Ten or more counts support this clonotype. This chain connects TRBV6-1 to TRBJ2-7; D not resolved. The ends were cut back, 4 bases at V and 0 bases at J, with 10 bases in the middle. Germline-derived CDR1 and CDR2 are MNHNS and SASEGT. This CDR3 is built from 14 residues. The CDR3 loop reads CASSVTVSSYEQYF. In DNA form, the CDR3 reads TGTGCCAGCAGTGTGACCGTCAGCTCCTACGAGCAGTACTTC.

This clonotype was counted at least ten times. V is TRBV6-2 or TRBV6-3 and J is TRBJ2-7; possible D gene TRBD1, 7 bases. This CDR3 is 14 amino acids long. The germline V and J ends were trimmed by 6 bases and 3 bases, with 15 bases remaining between them. Germline assignment: CDR1 MNHEY and CDR2 SVGEGT. Written as DNA, the CDR3 is TGTGCCAGCAGGTCAGGAGGGGGCCTCTACGAGCAGTACTTC. It specifies CASRSGGGLYEQYF.

To note about this clonotype: A much larger clone lies one base from this, so it may be a read error. This CDR3 reads CASSRDRYHGETYGYTF. CDR3 DNA sequence: TGTGCCAGCAGCCGCGATAGATACCATGGAGAGACCTATGGCTACACCTTC. V gene TRBV7-9 combines with J gene TRBJ1-2; D is unresolved. This CDR3 has 17 amino acids. V gave up 5 bases and J gave up 4 bases, with 23 bases separating them. Germline assignment: CDR1 SEHNR and CDR2 FQNEAQ (reference sequence). The full variable domain, completed using reference TRBV7-9 and TRBJ1-2, is DTGVSQNPRHKITKRGQNVTFRCDPISEHNRLYWYRQTLGQGPEFLTYFQNEAQLEKSRLLSDRFSAERPKGSFSTLEIQRTEQGDSAMYLCASSRDRYHGETYGYTFGSGTRLTVV.

The table lists this clonotype with many counts. The chain carries TRBV19 and TRBJ2-1; the D gene is possibly TRBD1 (5 bases). The CDR3 has 14 residues. V shed 7 bases and J shed 0 bases, with 10 bases lying between them. The germline V gene encodes CDR1 LNHDA and CDR2 SQIVND (reference sequence). CDR3 sequence: CASNARASYNEQFF. CDR3 in DNA: TGTGCCAGTAACGCCAGGGCCTCCTACAATGAGCAGTTCTTC.

This clonotype was seen at least ten times. V is TRBV19 and J is TRBJ1-1, with D unresolved. In germline, CDR1 is LNHDA, CDR2 SQIVND (reference sequence). This CDR3 comprises 13 residues. Trimming removed 5 bases at V and 1 base at J, with 8 bases between. The CDR3 loop reads CASSGRPNTEAFF. The DNA for the CDR3 is TGTGCCAGTAGTGGGCGGCCGAACACTGAAGCTTTCTTT.